The sequence of this T cell receptor beta chain was determined in a study of cytomegalovirus exposure and HLA in healthy donors. Regarding the study as a whole: The tendency of first-cohort TCR clusters to co-occur in the roughly 130 validation repertoires was the finding of a later analysis. Across donors, most TCRs were seen rarely, yet some public ones were widespread. Cytomegalovirus status was reportedly diagnosed by the classifier with high specificity and sensitivity.

Repertoires were generated with immunoSEQ multiplex PCR, while TCRdb's copy carries only in-frame clones and drops some. Seen here are about 120,000 clones, 85% to 90% observed once, and the top ten hold 6% to 7%. About this clone: Its matching antigen is unknown.

The CDR3 extends over 15 amino acids. Germline CDR1 is SGHTA and CDR2 is FQGNSA. The V gene lost 0 bases and the J gene lost 7 bases, with 13 bases spanning the gap. Material for sequencing was PBMCs. This clonotype originated in a woman younger than 35 in good health and CMV-seropositive. The genes are TRBV7-2 and TRBJ2-1; D is possibly TRBD1 (6 bases). The CDR3 region is CASSLASGARNEQFF. The CDR3 nucleotides are TGTGCCAGCAGCTTAGCTTCAGGGGCCAGAAATGAGCAGTTCTTC.